These 14 T cell receptor beta chains came from one sample sequenced in a study of human T cells and chemical hapten exposure (dated by TCRdb to 2020 to 2022). The receptor library was made with RACE. These reads were obtained on a NextSeq 500. TCRdb cleaned the public reads at Q25 with fastp, built clones with MiXCR and kept in-frame beta chains. Rows are unified per CDR3 protein, each entry keeping the most common DNA and genes. The sample data list about 78,000 distinct CDR3 sequences, and approximately 9% of these were observed just once. The ten largest clonotypes hold around 3.5% of the sample. This specimen's time point label, per the study, means: patch test 2, 6 weeks after DPC sensitization. Per the publication, the treatment or condition label means: therapeutic diphenylcyclopropenone sensitization with weekly scalp DPC. Specimen: whole blood, collected in connection with sensitization to the hapten diphenylcyclopropenone (DPC). These receptors came from a woman between 45 and 60 years old with alopecia areata. Some clones in this sample may be carry-over from other donors' samples.

The chain uses TRBV28 and TRBJ2-1; D is uncertain. The CDR3 is 12 residues long. V was pared by 4 bases and J by 10 bases, with 11 bases between. Germline V gene lookup returns CDR1 MDHEN and CDR2 SYDVKM. CDR3 nucleotide sequence: TGTGCCAGCAGTTGGACCTTAACGGAGCAGTTCTTC. Its protein product is CASSWTLTEQFF.

This clonotype was detected many times. This chain joins TRBV28 and TRBJ1-4, with D uncertain. The CDR3 covers 14 residues. V shed 6 bases and J shed 7 bases, with 15 bases lying between them. The germline CDR1 and CDR2 sequences are MDHEN and SYDVKM. CDR3 DNA: TGTGCCAGCAGGGGCACAAATGACGGTGAAAAACTGTTTTTT. Translating gives CASRGTNDGEKLFF.

The chain recombines TRBV12-3 or TRBV12-4 with TRBJ1-4; 7 nucleotides match TRBD1. The CDR3 covers 14 residues. After removal of 4 bases from V and 8 bases from J, the junction contained 7 bases not matched to a gene. The CDR3 DNA reads TGTGCCAGCAGTTGGGGCCAGGGGGAGGAAAAACTGTTTTTT. Protein sequence: CASSWGQGEEKLFF.

CDR3 loop: CASSFGQARSGNTIYF. The CDR3 DNA is TGTGCCAGCAGCTTTGGACAGGCCCGCTCTGGAAACACCATATATTTT. This rearrangement joins TRBV7-2 to TRBJ1-3, with 7 positions matching TRBD1. CDR3 length: 16 residues. The germline gives CDR1 SGHTA, CDR2 FQGNSA. The trim removed 3 bases at V and 0 bases at J, leaving 5 bases unmatched.

This clonotype has only a few counts. The chain recombines TRBV4-2 with TRBJ1-1, with 8 bases identical to TRBD1. Trimming cost V 1 base and J 5 bases; bases outside gene matches: 12. CDR3 length: 17 residues. The germline V gene encodes CDR1 LGHNA and CDR2 YNFKEQ. The CDR3 region has the DNA TGTGCCAGCAGCCAAGTCGGAAATCAGGGGGCGGGTACTGAAGCTTTCTTT. This gives the protein CASSQVGNQGAGTEAFF.

This clonotype came up many times. This chain joins TRBV7-8 and TRBJ2-3; 11 nucleotides align to TRBD1. Germline values: CDR1 SGHVS, CDR2 FQNEAQ. CDR3 size: 17 residues. V shed 0 bases and J 4 bases; nucleotides not matched to a gene: 6. The CDR3 here is CASSLATPGQGADTQYF. The CDR3 DNA follows: TGTGCCAGCAGCTTAGCAACCCCGGGACAGGGGGCAGATACGCAGTATTTT.

The CDR3 DNA is TGTGCCAGTAGTCTCGGGGGACTAGCAAGAAATGAGCAGTTCTTC. As protein: CASSLGGLARNEQFF. This chain connects TRBV19 to TRBJ2-1; 9 bases fit TRBD2. The V and J ends lost 5 bases and 7 bases, in that order; junction bases with no gene match: 9. This CDR3 has 15 residues. Germline assignment: CDR1 LNHDA and CDR2 SQIVND (reference sequence).

This chain joins TRBV29-1 and TRBJ2-5, with D unclear. V gave up 7 bases and J gave up 2 bases, with 11 bases separating them. This CDR3 contains 12 residues. Germline V gives CDR1 SQVTM, CDR2 ANQGSEA. CDR3 sequence (DNA): TGCAGCGCCCTCAGAGGACAAGAGACCCAGTACTTC. Translated: CSALRGQETQYF.

This chain links TRBV30 with TRBJ2-3; D is undetermined. The CDR3 has 14 residues. Looked up from germline, CDR1 is GTSNPN and CDR2 is SVGIG (reference sequence). V dropped 6 bases and J dropped 2 bases, with 15 bases sitting between them. CDR3 residues: CACPGRKTTDTQYF. CDR3 sequence (DNA): TGTGCCTGCCCCGGAAGGAAAACCACAGATACGCAGTATTTT.

This clonotype was counted many times. The V gene is TRBV12-3 or TRBV12-4, the J gene TRBJ2-7; D gene ambiguous. With 7 bases removed from V and 1 base from J, the gap between germline ends came to 14 bases. This CDR3 has 14 amino acids. The CDR3 region is CASTSSRRSYEQYF. CDR3 bases: TGTGCCAGCACCTCCTCCAGACGGTCCTACGAGCAGTACTTC.

The gene calls are TRBV3-1 and TRBJ2-1; D is uncertain. Germline V gene lookup returns CDR1 LGHDT and CDR2 YNNKEL (reference sequence). Trimming took 0 bases from V and 5 from J, leaving 8 bases between them. The CDR3 runs 14 residues. The CDR3 nucleotides are TGTGCCAGCAGCCAAGATTTTAGGAACAATGAGCAGTTCTTC. Its translation is CASSQDFRNNEQFF.

This clonotype has ten or more counts. The chain joins TRBV28 to TRBJ1-5; 9 nucleotides agree with TRBD1. Germline CDR1 and CDR2: MDHEN and SYDVKM. This CDR3 has 15 residues. Trimming took 6 bases from V and 0 from J; bases not matched to a gene: 3. CDR3 in DNA: TGTGCCAGCAGCCGGGACAGGGCTAGCAATCAGCCCCAGCATTTT. Protein product: CASSRDRASNQPQHF.

This clonotype has a count of ten or more. V gene TRBV6-5 combines with J gene TRBJ1-1; TRBD1 might be the D (6 bases). Germline CDR1 MNHEY, CDR2 SVGAGI. This CDR3 has 13 residues. Trimming left V 7 bases short and J 7 bases short, with 16 bases between. The CDR3 sequence: CASTAGGAIEAFF. For the CDR3, the DNA is TGTGCCAGCACCGCCGGGGGGGCTATTGAAGCTTTCTTT.

The chain combines TRBV15 with TRBJ1-1; maybe TRBD1 (5 bases). Germline V lookup: CDR1 LNHNV, CDR2 YYDKDF (reference sequence). Trimming took 3 bases from V and 5 from J, leaving 16 bases between them. The CDR3 extends over 15 amino acids. The CDR3 loop is CATSRDGGIFTEAFF. The CDR3 nucleotides read TGTGCCACCAGCAGGGACGGGGGAATATTTACTGAAGCTTTCTTT.